These 32 T cell receptor beta chains originate from one sample sequenced in a study of tumor-infiltrating lymphocytes in primary liver carcinoma. Reverse transcription of 500 to 650 ng total RNA with a constant-region primer produced TCR beta cDNA. Library construction for TCR beta comprised three nested multiplex PCR rounds performed with slightly modified ARM-PCR. Researchers ran the first two PCR rounds for 10 cycles each with TRBV1-TRBV30 forward primers and a C-beta reverse primer. TCRdb called the multiplex PCR reads again in MiXCR, with one record for every CDR3 protein. The sample contains a few hundred thousand distinct CDR3 sequences, 58% of which appear only once. Alongside blood RNA obtained from unsorted whole blood, germline DNA was also extracted. Source material: peripheral blood. These receptors all stem from a woman younger than 45 with primary liver carcinoma and hepatitis B virus infection.

This clonotype was recorded a few times. This chain joins TRBV29-1 and TRBJ2-7; 12 positions match TRBD2. The germline gives CDR1 SQVTM, CDR2 ANQGSEA. The V segment lost 6 bases and the J segment 6 bases; nucleotides outside the gene matches: 9. The CDR3 is 14 amino acids. In nucleotides, the CDR3 is TGCAGCGTGATACTAGCGGGAGGTGTCGGCGAGCAGTACTTC. The encoded protein is CSVILAGGVGEQYF.

With respect to this clonotype: Given a much more abundant clone one base away, this may be a read error. The V call is TRBV11-2, the J call TRBJ2-3; D gene uncertain. The CDR3 spans 13 residues. CDR1 is SGHAT, CDR2 FQNNGV, per germline. The CDR3 protein is CAGSPLLTDTQYF. Here the CDR3 DNA reads TGTGCCGGCAGCCCCCTTCTCACAGATACGCAGTATTTT.

This clonotype was seen many times. The chain employs TRBV4-3 and TRBJ2-5; D may be TRBD2 (6 bases). With 0 bases removed from V and 5 bases from J, the gap between germline ends came to 13 bases. Germline V gene lookup returns CDR1 LGHNA and CDR2 YSLEER. This CDR3 has 15 amino acids. The DNA of the CDR3 is TGCGCCAGCAGCCAAGACTGGGGCGCGGGGGAGACCCAGTACTTC. This sequence encodes CASSQDWGAGETQYF.

For this clonotype: This CDR3 fails to terminate in the conserved phenylalanine or tryptophan, so it likely reflects a read error. The gene calls are TRBV5-6 and TRBJ2-1, with 9 bases matching TRBD1. Germline-derived CDR1 and CDR2 are SGHDT and YYEEEE. The CDR3 sequence is 16 residues long. CDR3 in DNA: TGTACCAGCAGCTTGACGGGACAGGGCTCCTACAATGAGCAGTTCCTC. It yields the protein CTSSLTGQGSYNEQFL.

This clonotype has a count of ten or more. CDR3 bases: TGTGCCAGCAGCCAAGAACTCCCTAGCGGGTGGGCTACCGGGGAGCTGTTTTTT. It is translated as CASSQELPSGWATGELFF. This chain links TRBV4-2 with TRBJ2-2, with 8 bases lining up with TRBD2. CDR1 LGHNA and CDR2 YNFKEQ come from the germline V gene. CDR3 size: 18 residues. V lost 0 bases to trimming and J lost 5 bases; unmatched junction nucleotides: 11.

Worth noting for this clonotype: This may be a read error: a much more frequent sequence differs by one nucleotide. This chain connects TRBV12-3 or TRBV12-4 to TRBJ1-5; no clear D gene. The CDR3 is 14 amino acids. V was trimmed by 6 bases and J by 12 bases, leaving 21 bases between them. The chain's CDR3 is CASRINMAHNIQHF. The CDR3 DNA sequence: TGTGCCAGCAGAATTAACATGGCCCACAATATCCAGCATTTT.

A word on this clonotype: One junction end does not reproduce the germline sequence, and a read error may be involved. This sequence joins TRBV11-2 and TRBJ2-7; TRBD2 is a possible D gene (6 bases). The CDR3 is 17 residues long. Per the germline V gene, CDR1 is SGHAT and CDR2 is FQNNGV. Here the CDR3 reads CTSAFLGRGSISYEQYF. The DNA of the CDR3 is TGTACCAGCGCATTCTTAGGTCGGGGGTCCATCTCCTACGAGCAGTACTTC.

Note on this clonotype: A much larger clonotype is one base distant, so this may be a read error. V is TRBV29-1 and J is TRBJ2-1; 11 nucleotides match TRBD2. The CDR3 runs to 13 residues. Germline-derived CDR1 and CDR2 are SQVTM and ANQGSEA. CDR3 sequence: CGAALAGVIEQFF. Here the CDR3 DNA reads TGCGGCGCCGCACTAGCGGGAGTAATTGAGCAGTTCTTC.

Comments on this clonotype: The junction departs from the called germline gene at one end, perhaps through a read error. The chain carries TRBV4-3 and TRBJ2-7; D is possibly TRBD2 (6 bases). This CDR3 has 18 residues. The germline CDR1 and CDR2 sequences are LGHNA and YSLEER. The CDR3 loop is CVSSQDLWGDGSSYEQYF. CDR3 nucleotides: TGCGTCAGCAGCCAAGATCTATGGGGCGACGGGAGCTCCTACGAGCAGTACTTC.

This clonotype came up a few times. This chain joins TRBV12-3 or TRBV12-4 and TRBJ2-1; 7 bases map to TRBD2. The J segment lost 0 bases and the V segment lost 2 bases, leaving 4 bases of the junction unmatched. The CDR3 runs to 16 residues. The CDR3 region is CASSLSGISSYNEQFF. DNA of the CDR3: TGTGCCAGCAGTTTAAGCGGGATTAGCTCCTACAATGAGCAGTTCTTC.

For this clonotype: Compared with germline, one end of the junction differs, possibly owing to a read error. J is TRBJ1-5 and V is TRBV6-1; D gene unclear. Germline lookup yields CDR1 MNHNS and CDR2 SASEGT. The CDR3 sequence is 14 residues long. CDR3 residues: CTSSLTGSNQPQHF. CDR3 coding DNA: TGTACCAGCAGTTTGACGGGGAGCAATCAGCCCCAGCATTTT.

The rearrangement joins TRBV12-3 or TRBV12-4 to TRBJ2-7; TRBD1 might be the D (9 bases). Deletions cut 6 bases from V and 4 bases from J, with 28 bases between. The CDR3 is 18 amino acids. DNA of the CDR3: TGTGCCAGCAGATCTACAGGGGGCGGAAGCGGGAGTGTGTACGAGCAGTACTTC. It codes for CASRSTGGGSGSVYEQYF.

A note on this clonotype: The junction departs from germline at one end; a sequencing error may be responsible. The CDR3 nucleotides are TGTACCAGCAGCCGTGCTCAAGCCTACGAGCAGTACTTC. As protein: CTSSRAQAYEQYF. V and J are TRBV7-8 and TRBJ2-7, with unresolved D. CDR3 length: 13 residues. CDR1 is SGHVS and CDR2 is FQNEAQ in the germline V gene.

This clonotype was counted only a few times. At one of its ends the junction is not consistent with the germline gene, which may arise from a read error. The chain uses TRBV6-2 or TRBV6-3 and TRBJ2-7; no clear D gene. Germline V lookup: CDR1 MNHEY, CDR2 SVGEGT. This CDR3 comprises 12 residues. The CDR3 nucleotides are TGTGCCAGCACTTACGGAGCCTACGAGCAGTACTTC. Its translation is CASTYGAYEQYF.

The CDR3 is CASTLKRRGGTDTQYF. CDR3 nucleotide sequence: TGTGCCAGCACCCTTAAACGTCGGGGAGGCACAGATACGCAGTATTTT. This rearrangement joins TRBV25-1 to TRBJ2-3, with D possibly being TRBD2 (5 bases). CDR3 length equals 16 residues. Trimming pared 7 bases from V and 1 base from J, leaving 18 bases between. The germline V gene has CDR1 MGHDK and CDR2 SYGVNS.

The chain links TRBV7-8 to TRBJ2-4, with 10 bases lining up with TRBD1. Looked up from germline, CDR1 is SGHVS and CDR2 is FQNEAQ. Germline trimming cut 2 bases from V and 0 bases from J; bases unmatched to any gene: 10. The CDR3 length is 19 residues. The CDR3 protein is CASSLFDRGPSLAKNIQYF. Written as DNA, the CDR3 is TGTGCCAGCAGCTTATTCGACAGGGGGCCTTCCCTAGCCAAAAACATTCAGTACTTC.

This clonotype has only a few counts. The V call is TRBV29-1, the J call TRBJ1-3, with D uncertain. CDR1 and CDR2 from the germline V gene are SQVTM and ANQGSEA. V was cut by 7 bases and J by 0 bases, with 7 bases left in between. The CDR3 has 12 amino acids. The CDR3 is CSARSSGNTIYF. CDR3 bases: TGCAGCGCCCGAAGCTCTGGAAACACCATATATTTT.

This clonotype was counted only a few times. This sequence joins TRBV6-6 and TRBJ2-7; 9 positions match TRBD1. This CDR3 comprises 17 residues. The V gene's germline CDR1 is MNHNY and CDR2 SVGAGI (reference sequence). J gave up 5 bases and V 6 bases, and 17 bases lay outside the gene matches. DNA of the CDR3: TGTGCCAGCAGCTCCCGCCGCCCTACAGGGGGCTCTAACGAGCAGTACTTC. This encodes CASSSRRPTGGSNEQYF.

The chain recombines TRBV25-1 with TRBJ2-5, with no clear D. CDR1 and CDR2 (germline): MGHDK, SYGVNS. Trimming took 10 bases from V and 1 from J, leaving 13 bases between them. This CDR3 has 13 residues. The CDR3 nucleotides are TGTGCCACCTCTCGGCAGGTCCAAGAGACCCAGTACTTC. It is translated as CATSRQVQETQYF.

The rearrangement joins TRBV11-3 to TRBJ2-3; the match to TRBD1 covers 7 bases. The CDR3 totals 15 residues. Per the germline V gene, CDR1 is SGHNT and CDR2 is YENEEA. V lost 10 bases, J lost 0 bases, and 10 bases stayed unmatched. CDR3 loop: CANRQGSNSTDTQYF. Here the CDR3 DNA reads TGTGCCAACAGACAGGGCAGTAATAGCACAGATACGCAGTATTTT.

In this sample, this clonotype turned up once. The chain recombines TRBV14 with TRBJ2-3; D gene ambiguous. Trimming cost V 2 bases and J 0 bases, with 12 bases left between them. From germline, CDR1 is SGHDN and CDR2 FVKESK. The CDR3 totals 16 residues. CDR3 coding DNA: TGTGCCAGCAGCCAAAGGGAAAACCCTAGCACAGATACGCAGTATTTT. Translated: CASSQRENPSTDTQYF.

Many counts were recorded for this clonotype. The CDR3 spells CASSLYSNEQFF. The DNA for the CDR3 is TGTGCCAGCAGTTTGTATAGCAATGAGCAGTTCTTC. J is TRBJ2-1 and V is TRBV12-3 or TRBV12-4; no clear D gene. The V gene lost 3 bases and the J gene lost 6 bases, with 6 bases spanning the gap. CDR3 length: 12 residues.

This clonotype occurred once. A much bigger clone sits one base away, suggesting this may be a read error. The chain uses TRBV29-1 and TRBJ2-7; maybe TRBD2 (6 bases). Trimming shortened V by 7 bases and J by 5 bases, and 18 bases separated the two germline ends. Per germline, CDR1 SQVTM and CDR2 ANQGSEA. CDR3 length equals 13 residues. CDR3: CSAENRGRDEQYF. Written as DNA, the CDR3 is TGCAGCGCTGAGAATCGGGGGAGAGACGAGCAGTACTTC.

This clonotype was observed a handful of times. The chain couples TRBV6-2 or TRBV6-3 to TRBJ2-7, with a weak D call TRBD1 (6 bases). The CDR3 extends over 13 amino acids. Germline V CDR1 and CDR2: MNHEY, SVGEGT. Between the trimmed V and J ends, which lost 1 base and 6 bases, there was a span of 10 bases. CDR3 sequence reads: CASSYLQGSEQYF. Here the CDR3 DNA reads TGTGCCAGCAGTTACTTACAGGGAAGCGAGCAGTACTTC.

The table lists this clonotype with a count of one. A clone one base away is much larger, so this may be a read error. The chain recombines TRBV10-3 with TRBJ2-7; 7 nucleotides agree with TRBD2. The germline V gene has CDR1 ENHRY and CDR2 SYGVKD. The CDR3 contains 12 residues. CDR3 in amino acids: CATGGPSGEHYF. CDR3 DNA: TGTGCCACGGGGGGACCCTCGGGCGAGCACTACTTC.

This clonotype occurred a few times. This chain links TRBV6-6 with TRBJ1-6; 7 bases map to TRBD1. Germline CDR1 and CDR2: MNHNY and SVGAGI (reference sequence). There are 16 residues in the CDR3. J lost 5 bases, V lost 1 base, and 5 bases had no gene match. CDR3 sequence (DNA): TGTGCCAGCAGTTACTTGGGGACAGTTAATAATTCACCCCTCCACTTT. Its translation is CASSYLGTVNNSPLHF.

This clonotype came up once. The germline gene is not matched at one end of the junction; a read error may be the cause. J is TRBJ1-5 and V is TRBV6-2 or TRBV6-3; TRBD1 might be the D (6 bases). The CDR3 contains 16 residues. Germline-derived CDR1 and CDR2 are MNHEY and SVGEGT. The CDR3 is CVSRPLGTGRNQPQHF. In DNA form, the CDR3 reads TGTGTCAGCAGACCCCTGGGTACAGGGCGGAATCAGCCCCAGCATTTT.

This chain uses TRBV11-2 with TRBJ2-3; possibly TRBD2 for D (5 bases). With 5 bases removed from V and 3 bases from J, the gap between germline ends came to 18 bases. The CDR3 sequence is 16 residues long. CDR1 is SGHAT, CDR2 FQNNGV, per germline. CDR3 coding DNA: TGTGCCAGCAGCCCATCGACGGCTCAGCGGACAGATACGCAGTATTTT. This codes for CASSPSTAQRTDTQYF.

Comments on this clonotype: A much larger clonotype is one base distant, so this may be a read error. The V gene is TRBV6-2 or TRBV6-3, the J gene TRBJ2-1; tentatively, D is TRBD1 (5 bases). The CDR3 totals 12 residues. The germline gives CDR1 MNHEY, CDR2 SVGEGT. The CDR3 region is CASSYEGQVQLF. The CDR3 nucleotides read TGTGCCAGCAGTTACGAAGGACAAGTGCAGCTCTTC.

This clonotype showed up just a few times. V gene TRBV6-2 or TRBV6-3 combines with J gene TRBJ2-3; 8 bases line up with TRBD1. The germline CDR1 and CDR2 sequences are MNHEY and SVGEGT. V lost 8 bases to trimming and J lost 4 bases; unmatched junction nucleotides: 5. The CDR3 totals 13 residues. The CDR3 loop is CASGRQGPDTQYF. The CDR3 DNA is TGTGCCAGCGGCAGACAGGGGCCAGATACGCAGTATTTT.

The J gene is TRBJ2-1, the V gene TRBV5-4, with D possibly called TRBD1 or TRBD2 (5 bases each). The germline V gene has CDR1 SGHNT and CDR2 YYREEE (reference sequence). The CDR3 has 13 amino acids. Trimming shortened V by 3 bases and J by 10 bases, and 14 bases separated the two germline ends. The CDR3 sequence is CASSSGSPGEQFF. As DNA, the CDR3 is TGTGCCAGCAGCTCAGGGTCTCCGGGAGAGCAGTTCTTC.

The J gene is TRBJ2-4, the V gene TRBV28; 12 nucleotides agree with TRBD2. Germline V gene lookup returns CDR1 MDHEN and CDR2 SYDVKM. Trimming took 6 bases from V and 3 from J; bases not matched to a gene: 6. CDR3 length: 16 amino acids. The DNA for the CDR3 is TGTGCCAGCAGCTGGACTAGCGGGATTGGCAAAAACATTCAGTACTTC. Its protein product is CASSWTSGIGKNIQYF.